This T cell receptor beta chain was sequenced during a study of T cell repertoires in cytomegalovirus infection. In the study overall: Recently identified HLA-C-restricted CMV epitopes were used, and well-studied HLA-B-restricted CMV epitopes were used as well. Public TCR beta signatures were indicative of both CMV infection and a matching HLA type. Study results and caveats: Public TCR beta family frequency separated CMV-and-HLA carriers, including in an independent cohort. Clonotypes of TCR beta that were HLA-C-restricted and CMV-specific dominated the ex vivo response.

TCRdb re-analysed the reads in MiXCR, keeping a single row per CDR3 protein. The data show about 130,000 distinct CDR3 sequences, over 25% seen once. Note on this clonotype: Its antigen remains unknown.

The germline V gene has CDR1 LGHNA and CDR2 YSLEER. The germline V and J ends were trimmed by 0 bases and 2 bases, with 7 bases remaining between them. CDR3 length equals 14 residues. The sample here was CD8+ T cells from cultured PBMCs, taken from culture after CMV antigen stimulation. V usage is TRBV4-3 and J usage is TRBJ1-1; no clear D gene. The sequence came from a human donor in good health (CMV status not recorded). Some clones in this sample may be carry-over from other donors' samples. The CDR3 nucleotides are TGCGCCAGCAGCCAAGATGGTAGTAACACTGAAGCTTTCTTT. This encodes CASSQDGSNTEAFF.